The clone carrying this T cell receptor beta chain was seen only once. This sample stems from a study of blood T cell repertoires in COVID-19. This CDR3 spans 14 amino acids. Germline V gene lookup returns CDR1 MNHEY and CDR2 SMNVEV (reference sequence). Losses at the gene ends were 3 bases for V and 6 bases for J; bases not matched to a gene: 4. Some clones are missing from TCRdb's copy, which holds only in-frame ones; the method was immunoSEQ multiplex PCR. Of about 250,000 clones in the sample, less than 90% are singletons; the top ten hold 3%. Sequenced input: PBMCs or T cells enriched from blood (not recorded which). The clonotype originates from a woman aged 45-65 years who had recovered from COVID-19. The chain couples TRBV27 to TRBJ1-2; 10 nucleotides agree with TRBD1. The DNA of the CDR3 is TGTGCCAGCAGTTTGGGACAGGGGAGAGATGGCTACACCTTC. This encodes CASSLGQGRDGYTF.